This record concerns one T cell receptor beta chain sequence. This clone was seen a single time. Its antigen remains unidentified. Base-call qualities are not available, and no considerably larger clone is one nucleotide away. The CDR3 covers 14 residues, taking in both the cysteine and the phenylalanine. Only CDR3 DNA is held: 42 bases, read in frame from base 1. V loses 8 bases of germline sequence and J loses 4 bases, and the interval between the two ends is 16 bases. The germline V gene (reference sequence) supplies CDR1 MNHEY and CDR2 SMNVEV. The trial excluded patients who had a history of autoimmune disease or who were on systemic immunosuppression. Peripheral blood for TCR sequencing was drawn from every dose cohort at baseline, at cycle 4 day 1 and at cycle 7 day 1. Samples came from an open-label, multicenter, first-in-human phase I dose-escalation trial of ivuxolimab. Adults with locally advanced or metastatic melanoma, renal cell carcinoma, hepatocellular carcinoma or head and neck squamous cell carcinoma were enrolled in the trial. Before TCR sequencing, CD4+ and CD8+ T cells were separately sorted from peripheral blood.

Genomic DNA was extracted from sorted cells for sequencing of the TCRbeta CDR3 region. The immunoSEQ Assay was used for sequencing of TCRbeta CDR3 regions. TCRdb's version of the immuneACCESS table is confined to in-frame rearrangements and falls short of the full clone set. An unresolved V gene accounts for under half of the shortfall where checked; the remainder is of unknown origin. Across this sample there are about 84,000 clones, with 94% seen only once. The ten largest clones capture approximately 9.9% of the sample. The record originates from a study of OX40 agonist ivuxolimab in advanced cancers. Notes on the research overall: Ivuxolimab, which targeted the costimulatory receptor OX40 (CD134), was an agonistic, fully human IgG2 monoclonal antibody. Intravenous ivuxolimab was administered to patients every 2 weeks at six dose levels: 0.01, 0.1, 0.3, 1.5, 3 and 10 mg/kg. Of the approximately 50 dose-escalation patients, hepatocellular carcinoma was present in some 19, melanoma in roughly 15, renal cell carcinoma in 9 and head and neck cancer in 9. A male proportion of approximately 83% and a mean age of approximately 60 years, ranging from 23 to 79, were recorded for the dose-escalation cohort. Patients were allowed to have had prior anti-PD-1, anti-PD-L1 or anti-CTLA-4 therapy, and more than 35% of the dose-escalation patients had been treated with checkpoint inhibitors. Partial responses occurred in three dose-escalation patients: two with cutaneous melanoma and one with hepatocellular carcinoma. The purpose of peripheral TCRbeta sequencing was to test whether ivuxolimab changed TCR sequence diversity and led to clonal T-cell expansion. The paper describes the monotherapy dose-escalation part (N ≈ 49 patients) of the phase I trial of ivuxolimab.

Overall study outcomes, separate from this receptor: In the 0.1-3.0 mg/kg groups, partial responders were among the patients with the lowest normalized peripheral clonal expansion, particularly in CD8+ T cells. After ivuxolimab, CD8+ T cells had more expanded clones than CD4+ T cells on average. Clonal expansion of both CD4+ and CD8+ blood T cells was observed from baseline to week 6 at doses 0.1 to 3.0 mg/kg. The antigen specificity of the peripheral T cells that underwent clonal expansion was not determined. Low levels of normalized T-cell clonal expansion were also shown by some nonresponding patients.

The receptor was derived from an adult with an advanced solid tumor such as melanoma, head and neck, liver or kidney cancer. The starting material was CD4+ or CD8+ T cells sorted from blood, obtained in a trial of the OX40 agonist ivuxolimab. Recombination linked TRBV27 to TRBJ2-3, with TRBD2 tentatively as D gene (6 bases match). The CDR3 corresponds to CASRGELRADTQYF. The DNA reads as follows: TGTGCCAGCCGCGGGGAGCTAAGGGCAGATACGCAGTATTTT.